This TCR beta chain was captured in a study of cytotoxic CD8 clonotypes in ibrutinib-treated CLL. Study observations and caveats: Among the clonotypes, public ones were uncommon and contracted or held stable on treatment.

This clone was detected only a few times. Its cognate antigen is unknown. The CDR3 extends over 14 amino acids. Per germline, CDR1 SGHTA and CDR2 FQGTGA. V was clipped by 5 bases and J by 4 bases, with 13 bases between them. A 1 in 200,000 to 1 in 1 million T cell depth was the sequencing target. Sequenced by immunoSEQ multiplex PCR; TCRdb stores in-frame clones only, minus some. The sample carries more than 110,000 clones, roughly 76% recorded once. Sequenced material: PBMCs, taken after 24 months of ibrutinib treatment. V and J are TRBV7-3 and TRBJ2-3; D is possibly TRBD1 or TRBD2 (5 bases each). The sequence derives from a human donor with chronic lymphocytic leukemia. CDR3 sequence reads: CASSTGVGADTQYF. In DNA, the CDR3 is TGTGCCAGCAGCACCGGGGTGGGGGCAGATACGCAGTATTTT.